This TCR beta chain was found in a study of CD8 T cells in ankylosing spondylitis. Study observations and caveats: Characteristic of ankylosing spondylitis blood, it appeared, was a TCR beta motif comprising eight highly homologous variants. Clones linked to disease were reported to show significant enrichment in matched ankylosing spondylitis synovial fluid.

The sample holds many counts of this clonotype. Its antigen is as yet unknown. TCRdb re-derived calls from the 5' RACE reads in MiXCR, one entry per CDR3 protein. The profile shows more than 400,000 distinct CDR3 sequences, roughly 5% of them singletons. Trimming at V came to 6 bases and at J to 7 bases, leaving 8 bases not matched to a gene. The CDR3 totals 13 residues. Germline loops: CDR1 WSHSY, CDR2 SAAADI. Sequenced sample: blood, either unsorted or a sorted T cell fraction (not recorded which). V usage is TRBV10-2 and J usage is TRBJ2-5; 7 bases agree with TRBD2. This receptor was obtained from a male donor with ankylosing spondylitis. Here the CDR3 DNA reads TGCGCCAGCAGAGCGGGGAGGTATGCGACCCAGTACTTC. Translating gives CASRAGRYATQYF.